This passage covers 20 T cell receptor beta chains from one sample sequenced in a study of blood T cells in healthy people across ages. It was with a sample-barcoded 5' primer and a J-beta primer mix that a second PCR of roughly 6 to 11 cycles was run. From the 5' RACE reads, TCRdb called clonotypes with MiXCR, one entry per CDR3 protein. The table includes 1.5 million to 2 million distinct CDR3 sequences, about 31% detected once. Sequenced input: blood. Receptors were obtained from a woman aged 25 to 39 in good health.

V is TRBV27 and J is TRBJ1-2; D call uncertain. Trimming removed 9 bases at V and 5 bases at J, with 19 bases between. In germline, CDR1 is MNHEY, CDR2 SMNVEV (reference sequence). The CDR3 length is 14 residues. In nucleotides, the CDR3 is TGTGCCAGTGCCTCCGGGCGAGGGTGGTATGGCTACACCTTC. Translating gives CASASGRGWYGYTF.

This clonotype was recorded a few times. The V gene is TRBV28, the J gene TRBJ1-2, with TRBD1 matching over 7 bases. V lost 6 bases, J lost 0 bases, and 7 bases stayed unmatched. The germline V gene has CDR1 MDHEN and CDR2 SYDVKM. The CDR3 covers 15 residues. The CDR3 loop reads CASRSGTVANYGYTF. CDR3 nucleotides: TGTGCCAGCAGGTCCGGGACAGTAGCTAACTATGGCTACACCTTC.

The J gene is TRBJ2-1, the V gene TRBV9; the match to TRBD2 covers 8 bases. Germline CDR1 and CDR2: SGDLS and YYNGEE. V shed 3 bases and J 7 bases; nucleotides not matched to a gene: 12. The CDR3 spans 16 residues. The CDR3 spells CASSASGTRFANEQFF. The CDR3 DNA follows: TGTGCCAGCAGCGCCTCCGGGACTAGATTTGCTAATGAGCAGTTCTTC.

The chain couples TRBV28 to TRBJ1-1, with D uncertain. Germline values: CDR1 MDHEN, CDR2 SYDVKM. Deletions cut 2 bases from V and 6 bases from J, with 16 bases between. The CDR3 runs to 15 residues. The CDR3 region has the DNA TGTGCCAGCAGTTTAGTCGACCCCGGGGAGGCTGAAGCTTTCTTT. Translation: CASSLVDPGEAEAFF.

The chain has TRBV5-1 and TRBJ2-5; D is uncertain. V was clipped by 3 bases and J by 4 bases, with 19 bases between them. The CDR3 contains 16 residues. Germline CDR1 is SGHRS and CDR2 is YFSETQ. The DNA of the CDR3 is TGCGCCAGCAGCTCCGAACTACCGGGCCCTTTAGAGACCCAGTACTTC. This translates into CASSSELPGPLETQYF.

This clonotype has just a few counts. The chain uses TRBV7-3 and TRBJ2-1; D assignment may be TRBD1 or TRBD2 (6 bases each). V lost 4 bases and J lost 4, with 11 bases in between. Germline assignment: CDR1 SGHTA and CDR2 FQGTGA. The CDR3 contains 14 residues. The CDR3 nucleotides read TGTGCCAGCAGCTCCATAGGGGGGTACAATGAGCAGTTCTTC. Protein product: CASSSIGGYNEQFF.

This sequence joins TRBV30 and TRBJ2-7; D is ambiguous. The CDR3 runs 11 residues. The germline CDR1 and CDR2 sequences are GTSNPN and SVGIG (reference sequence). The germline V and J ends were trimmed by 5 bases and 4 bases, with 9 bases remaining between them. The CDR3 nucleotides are TGTGCCTGGGCCCAAGAGTACGAGCAGTACTTC. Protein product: CAWAQEYEQYF.

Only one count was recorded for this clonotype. The CDR3 here is CASSRDYQGALRNEQFF. The CDR3 DNA sequence: TGCGCCAGCAGCCGGGATTACCAGGGGGCTTTGAGGAATGAGCAGTTCTTC. The rearrangement joins TRBV5-1 to TRBJ2-1; 8 bases agree with TRBD1. This CDR3 has 17 amino acids. Looked up from germline, CDR1 is SGHRS and CDR2 is YFSETQ. Trimming at V came to 4 bases and at J to 7 bases, leaving 16 bases not matched to a gene.

CDR3 loop: CASRELPGETQYF. For the CDR3, the DNA is TGTGCCAGCAGGGAGCTCCCGGGGGAGACCCAGTACTTC. The V and J genes are TRBV2 and TRBJ2-5; D is perhaps TRBD2 (5 bases). CDR3 length: 13 residues. Germline assignment: CDR1 SNHLY and CDR2 FYNNEI. Trimming took 6 bases from V and 5 from J, leaving 13 bases between them. The full variable domain, rest sourced from reference TRBV2 and TRBJ2-5, is EPEVTQTPSHQVTQMGQEVILRCVPISNHLYFYWYRQILGQKVEFLVSFYNNEISEKSEIFDDQFSVERPDGSNFTLKIRSTKLEDSAMYFCASRELPGETQYFGPGTRLLVL.

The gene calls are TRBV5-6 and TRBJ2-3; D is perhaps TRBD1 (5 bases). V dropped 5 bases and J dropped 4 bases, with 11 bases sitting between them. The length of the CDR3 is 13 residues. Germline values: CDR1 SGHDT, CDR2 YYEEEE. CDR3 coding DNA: TGTGCCAGCAGAGTTCAGGGTTCAGATACGCAGTATTTT. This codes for CASRVQGSDTQYF.

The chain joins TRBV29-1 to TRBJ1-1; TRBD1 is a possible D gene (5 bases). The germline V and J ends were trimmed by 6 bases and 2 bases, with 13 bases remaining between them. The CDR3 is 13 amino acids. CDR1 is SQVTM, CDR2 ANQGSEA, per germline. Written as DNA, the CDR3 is TGCAGCGTGGGGACCAAGGGAAACACTGAAGCTTTCTTT. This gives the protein CSVGTKGNTEAFF.

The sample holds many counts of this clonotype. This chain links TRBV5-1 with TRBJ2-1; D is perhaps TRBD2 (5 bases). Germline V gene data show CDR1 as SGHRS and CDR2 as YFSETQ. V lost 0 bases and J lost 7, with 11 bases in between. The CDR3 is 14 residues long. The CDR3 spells CASSLGSSLNEQFF. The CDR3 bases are TGCGCCAGCAGCTTGGGATCTAGCTTGAATGAGCAGTTCTTC.

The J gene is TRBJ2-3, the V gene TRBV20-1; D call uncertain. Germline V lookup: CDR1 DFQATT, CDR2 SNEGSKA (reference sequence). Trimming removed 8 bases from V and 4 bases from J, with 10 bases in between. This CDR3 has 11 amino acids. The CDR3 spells CSPSNADTQYF. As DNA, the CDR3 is TGCAGTCCCTCGAATGCAGATACGCAGTATTTT.

As DNA, the CDR3 is TGTGCCAGCAGAGAGACCGGGACTAGCATGGAGACCCAGTACTTC. Protein product: CASRETGTSMETQYF. The chain uses TRBV2 and TRBJ2-7; 9 bases map to TRBD2. The J call may be incorrect, as the DNA end agrees better with TRBJ2-5. CDR1 and CDR2 from the germline V gene are SNHLY and FYNNEI. This CDR3 has 15 amino acids.

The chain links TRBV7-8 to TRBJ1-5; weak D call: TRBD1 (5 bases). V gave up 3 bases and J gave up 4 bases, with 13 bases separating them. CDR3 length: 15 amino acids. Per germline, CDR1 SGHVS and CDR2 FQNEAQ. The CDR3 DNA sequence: TGTGCCAGCAGCTTTGGGACGGTAGATAATCAGCCCCAGCATTTT. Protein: CASSFGTVDNQPQHF.

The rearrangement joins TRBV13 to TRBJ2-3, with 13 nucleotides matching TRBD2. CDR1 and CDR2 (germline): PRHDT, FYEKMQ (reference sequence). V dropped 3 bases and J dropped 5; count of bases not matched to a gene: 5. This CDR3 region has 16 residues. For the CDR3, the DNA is TGTGCCAGCAGCTTGAAAACTAGCGGGGGGGTAGATACGCAGTATTTT. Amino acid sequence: CASSLKTSGGVDTQYF.

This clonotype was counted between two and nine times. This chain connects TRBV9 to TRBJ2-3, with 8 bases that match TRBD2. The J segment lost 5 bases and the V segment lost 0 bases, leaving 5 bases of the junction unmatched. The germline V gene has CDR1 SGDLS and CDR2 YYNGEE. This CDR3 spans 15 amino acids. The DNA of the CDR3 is TGTGCCAGCAGCGTAGCGGGGGGGGTCGGAGATACGCAGTATTTT. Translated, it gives CASSVAGGVGDTQYF. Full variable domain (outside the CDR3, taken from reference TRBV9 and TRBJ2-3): DSGVTQTPKHLITATGQRVTLRCSPRSGDLSVYWYQQSLDQGLQFLIQYYNGEERAKGNILERFSAQQFPDLHSELNLSSLELGDSALYFCASSVAGGVGDTQYFGPGTRLTVL.

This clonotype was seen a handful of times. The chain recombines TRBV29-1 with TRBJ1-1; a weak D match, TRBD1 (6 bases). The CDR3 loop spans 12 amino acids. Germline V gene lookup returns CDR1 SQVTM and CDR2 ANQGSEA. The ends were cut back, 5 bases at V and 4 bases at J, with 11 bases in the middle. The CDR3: CSVRRGGTEAFF. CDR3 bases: TGCAGCGTTCGCAGGGGAGGCACTGAAGCTTTCTTT.

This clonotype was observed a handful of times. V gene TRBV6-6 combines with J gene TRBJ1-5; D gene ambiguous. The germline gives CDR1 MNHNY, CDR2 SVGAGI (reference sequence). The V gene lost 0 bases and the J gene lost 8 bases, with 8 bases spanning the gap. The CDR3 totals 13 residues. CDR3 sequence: CASSYSSVEPQHF. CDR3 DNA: TGTGCCAGCAGTTACTCGTCAGTGGAGCCCCAGCATTTT.

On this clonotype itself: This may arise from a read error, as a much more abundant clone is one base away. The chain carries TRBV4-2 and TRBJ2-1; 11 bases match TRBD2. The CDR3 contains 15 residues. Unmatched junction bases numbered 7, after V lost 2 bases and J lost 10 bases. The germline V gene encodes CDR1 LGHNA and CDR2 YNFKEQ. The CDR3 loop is CASSQTGLAALEQFF. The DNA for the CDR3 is TGTGCCAGCAGCCAAACGGGACTAGCGGCCCTCGAGCAGTTCTTC.